These 19 T cell receptor beta chains were sequenced from one sample in a study of T cell repertoires in cytomegalovirus infection. One entry per CDR3 protein results from TCRdb running MiXCR on the reads. Of about 530,000 distinct CDR3 sequences in the sample, about 30% were seen once. Source material: PBMCs. The receptors shown here come from a human donor in good health (CMV status not recorded). Some clones in this sample may be carry-over from other donors' samples.

The gene calls are TRBV28 and TRBJ2-7; possibly TRBD1 for D (6 bases). Looked up from germline, CDR1 is MDHEN and CDR2 is SYDVKM. This CDR3 spans 11 amino acids. Trimming shortened V by 6 bases and J by 12 bases, and 15 bases separated the two germline ends. This CDR3 reads CASSPGTTRYF. CDR3 sequence (DNA): TGTGCCAGCAGCCCTGGGACAACTCGGTACTTC.

The genes are TRBV7-6 and TRBJ2-1; the D gene is possibly TRBD2 (6 bases). Trimming removed 5 bases at V and 12 bases at J, with 17 bases between. The CDR3 runs 13 residues. The V gene's germline CDR1 is SGHVS and CDR2 FNYEAQ. CDR3 DNA sequence: TGTGCCAGCAGCCCTCTGGGCGGGGCGGGGCAGTTCTTC. Translated, it gives CASSPLGGAGQFF.

The chain uses TRBV30 and TRBJ2-5; D is perhaps TRBD1 (5 bases). In germline, CDR1 is GTSNPN, CDR2 SVGIG (reference sequence). V lost 0 bases and J 4 bases, leaving 9 bases between the germline ends. The CDR3 runs to 13 residues. The CDR3 DNA reads TGTGCCTGGAGTGTACAGCAGGGAGAGACCCAGTACTTC. Its translation: CAWSVQQGETQYF. The whole variable domain, filled in from reference TRBV30 and TRBJ2-5, reads SQTIHQWPATLVQPVGSPLSLECTVEGTSNPNLYWYRQAAGRGLQLLFYSVGIGQISSEVPQNLSASRPQDRQFILSSKKLLLSDSGFYLCAWSVQQGETQYFGPGTRLLVL.

This clonotype has just one count. The V call is TRBV6-2 or TRBV6-3, the J call TRBJ1-1; 7 bases are a match to TRBD1. The CDR3 has 19 amino acids. With V trimmed by 1 base and J by 9 bases, 23 bases remained unmatched. Germline V gives CDR1 MNHEY, CDR2 SVGEGT. The DNA of the CDR3 is TGTGCCAGCAGTTACTGGGAGGTTTCAAGGGACAGACTAATTTTACAAGCTTTCTTT. Translation gives CASSYWEVSRDRLILQAFF.

This chain connects TRBV6-1 to TRBJ2-2; a possible D gene is TRBD1 (6 bases). In germline, CDR1 is MNHNS, CDR2 SASEGT. V was trimmed by 9 bases and J by 7 bases, leaving 18 bases between them. This CDR3 region has 14 residues. CDR3 sequence reads: CASRGQSVIGELFF. As DNA, the CDR3 is TGTGCCAGTCGCGGACAGTCTGTGATCGGGGAGCTGTTTTTT.

The V call is TRBV30, the J call TRBJ1-1; 11 nucleotides align to TRBD1. V was clipped by 3 bases and J by 4 bases; unmatched bases: 4. The CDR3 has 14 amino acids. Germline V gene data show CDR1 as GTSNPN and CDR2 as SVGIG (reference sequence). DNA of the CDR3: TGTGCCTGGAGGGACAGGGGGCTTAGCACTGAAGCTTTCTTT. Residues: CAWRDRGLSTEAFF.

This clonotype appeared a few times. The genes are TRBV7-2 and TRBJ1-5; 9 bases fit TRBD1. This CDR3 contains 15 residues. Germline values: CDR1 SGHTA, CDR2 FQGNSA. After removal of 5 bases from V and 6 bases from J, the junction contained 8 bases not matched to a gene. CDR3 bases: TGTGCCAGCAGCCGACAGGGGGGAGTCCCTCAGCCCCAGCATTTT. It specifies CASSRQGGVPQPQHF.

This clonotype was seen only a few times. The V gene is TRBV5-6, the J gene TRBJ2-7, with a weak D call TRBD2 (5 bases). Germline lookup yields CDR1 SGHDT and CDR2 YYEEEE. The CDR3 covers 16 residues. V lost 0 bases and J lost 5, with 18 bases in between. DNA for the CDR3: TGTGCCAGCAGCTTGGCCGGAGGACCTACGGACCACGAGCAGTACGTC. Translated, it gives CASSLAGGPTDHEQYV.

This clonotype occurred a few times. This chain uses TRBV12-3 or TRBV12-4 with TRBJ2-1, with D tentatively TRBD2 (6 bases). This CDR3 is 14 amino acids long. V was pared by 5 bases and J by 7 bases, with 15 bases between. DNA of the CDR3: TGTGCCAGCAGTCCCGAGGAGGGGTGGAATGAGCAGTTCTTC. Residues: CASSPEEGWNEQFF.

This clonotype was observed many times. J is TRBJ1-5 and V is TRBV7-2; no reliable D call. This CDR3 has 15 amino acids. Per the germline V gene, CDR1 is SGHTA and CDR2 is FQGNSA. V was clipped by 5 bases and J by 0 bases, with 11 bases between them. The CDR3, as DNA: TGTGCCAGCAGCCTCCTCGAGAGTAGCAATCAGCCCCAGCATTTT. Protein: CASSLLESSNQPQHF.

V gene TRBV6-2 or TRBV6-3 combines with J gene TRBJ2-1; D is ambiguous. The CDR3 has 13 amino acids. V gave up 7 bases and J gave up 6 bases, with 13 bases separating them. Germline V lookup: CDR1 MNHEY, CDR2 SVGEGT. The CDR3 DNA is TGTGCCAGCAAACCCCAACCAGTCAATGAGCAGTTCTTC. Its translation: CASKPQPVNEQFF.

The V call is TRBV18, the J call TRBJ2-1; D gene uncertain. V was trimmed by 0 bases and J by 6 bases, leaving 9 bases between them. Germline CDR1 is KGHSH and CDR2 is LQKENI. The length of the CDR3 is 14 residues. DNA for the CDR3: TGTGCCAGCTCACCACCAAAGACCCCCAATGAGCAGTTCTTC. Translated: CASSPPKTPNEQFF.

The chain carries TRBV12-3 or TRBV12-4 and TRBJ2-5; a weak D match, TRBD1 (5 bases). There are 14 residues in the CDR3. V was clipped by 5 bases and J by 4 bases, with 14 bases between them. CDR3 residues: CASSTQDILETQYF. The CDR3, as DNA: TGTGCCAGCAGTACCCAGGACATATTAGAGACCCAGTACTTC.

The count of this clonotype is one. The V and J genes are TRBV29-1 and TRBJ2-3; D not certain. V was pared by 6 bases and J by 4 bases, with 8 bases between. CDR1 SQVTM and CDR2 ANQGSEA come from the germline V gene. The CDR3 contains 11 residues. CDR3 DNA sequence: TGCAGCGTGGCCGCCCCAGATACGCAGTATTTT. Protein sequence: CSVAAPDTQYF.

This clonotype was seen repeatedly, ten times or more. This chain links TRBV12-3 or TRBV12-4 with TRBJ1-4; TRBD1 matches 7 bases. The CDR3 has 18 residues. Trimming removed 1 base from V and 0 bases from J; junction bases left unmatched: 8. This chain's CDR3 is CASSLGPGQTATNEKLFF. The DNA of the CDR3 is TGTGCCAGCAGTTTAGGTCCGGGACAGACTGCAACTAATGAAAAACTGTTTTTT.

V and J are TRBV29-1 and TRBJ2-1; D possibly uses TRBD1 or TRBD2 (6 bases each). V shed 3 bases and J shed 7 bases, with 13 bases lying between them. This CDR3 comprises 13 residues. From germline, CDR1 is SQVTM and CDR2 ANQGSEA. CDR3 DNA: TGCAGCGTTGACCAGGGGACTTTAAATGAGCAGTTCTTC. Translated: CSVDQGTLNEQFF.

This clonotype has just a few counts. The rearrangement links TRBV6-2 or TRBV6-3 to TRBJ2-7; TRBD1 might be the D (5 bases). This CDR3 comprises 11 residues. Germline assignment: CDR1 MNHEY and CDR2 SVGEGT. V was clipped by 5 bases and J by 4 bases, with 6 bases between them. The CDR3 coding sequence is TGTGCCAGCAGTAAGGGGTACGAGCAGTACGTC. Amino acids: CASSKGYEQYV.

The rearrangement links TRBV6-5 to TRBJ2-5; 14 bases are a match to TRBD2. The CDR3 sequence is 15 residues long. J lost 5 bases, V lost 9 bases, and 8 bases had no gene match. The germline gives CDR1 MNHEY, CDR2 SVGAGI. Here the CDR3 reads CASGRTSGRRETQYF. The CDR3 nucleotides are TGTGCCAGTGGAAGGACTAGCGGGAGGCGCGAGACCCAGTACTTC.

This rearrangement joins TRBV12-3 or TRBV12-4 to TRBJ1-1; D not certain. The germline V and J ends were trimmed by 6 bases and 1 base, with 9 bases remaining between them. The CDR3 totals 13 residues. The CDR3 loop is CASRYDGNTEAFF. The CDR3 nucleotides are TGTGCCAGCAGGTACGACGGGAACACTGAAGCTTTCTTT.